This entry is about one T cell receptor beta chain. No antigen is known for it. Sample time point: peripheral blood 6 weeks after treatment start. This sample is part of a study of PD-L1 blockade in urothelial cancer. About the study: Atezolizumab 1,200 mg was given intravenously every 3 weeks, starting 2014. About 90% of the 29 patients were men whose urothelial cancer was bladder-origin.

Synthetic TCR analog templates were spiked into all PCRs individually. The data were produced by immunoSEQ multiplex PCR, yet TCRdb's version contains in-frame clones alone and is incomplete. The table includes some 120,000 clones, 86% detected once. Per the germline V gene, CDR1 is SGDLS and CDR2 is YYNGEE. Between the trimmed V and J ends, which lost 7 bases and 1 base, there was a span of 12 bases. The CDR3 covers 13 residues. Whole-study findings and limits: When pretreatment blood TCR clonality was below the median, it predicted better survival.

The sample consisted of PBMCs, taken around atezolizumab (anti-PD-L1) treatment. The chain uses TRBV9 and TRBJ2-7; unclear D gene. The receptor was derived from a man aged 45-65 years with urothelial cancer. This CDR3 reads CASSVGFSYEQYF. Written as DNA, the CDR3 is TGTGCCAGCTCCGTCGGTTTTTCCTACGAGCAGTACTTC.